The 20 T cell receptor beta chains below all came from one sample that was sequenced in a study of blood T cells in healthy people across ages. Primed by a sample-barcoded 5' primer and a J-beta primer mix, a second PCR proceeded for about 7 to 12 cycles. MiXCR, run by TCRdb on the 5' RACE reads, gives a single entry per CDR3 protein. This sample yields 700,000 to 850,000 distinct CDR3 sequences, of which roughly 50% are seen a single time; about 42% belongs to the top ten. The sequencing sample was made of blood. These receptors came from a man aged 80 or over in good health.

The chain employs TRBV5-1 and TRBJ2-7, with TRBD1 matching 8 bases. Germline V gene lookup returns CDR1 SGHRS and CDR2 YFSETQ. After removal of 4 bases from V and 3 bases from J, the junction contained 6 bases not matched to a gene. CDR3 length equals 14 residues. CDR3 residues: CASSARQGNYEQYF. CDR3 bases: TGCGCCAGCAGCGCCCGACAGGGGAACTACGAGCAGTACTTC.

This chain uses TRBV28 with TRBJ1-6; D is uncertain. CDR3 length equals 16 residues. Trimming removed 8 bases at V and 5 bases at J, with 19 bases between. CDR1 is MDHEN, CDR2 SYDVKM, per germline. DNA for the CDR3: TGTGCCAGCGCTACCCCGGGCCGCGGGGATAATTCACCCCTCCACTTT. Protein sequence: CASATPGRGDNSPLHF.

V gene TRBV7-2 combines with J gene TRBJ1-5; 7 bases are shared with TRBD1. V lost 1 base to trimming and J lost 4 bases; unmatched junction nucleotides: 7. The CDR3 has 16 amino acids. Germline-derived CDR1 and CDR2 are SGHTA and FQGNSA. For the CDR3, the DNA is TGTGCCAGCAGCTTAGTGGCAGGGGGAGGTAATCAGCCCCAGCATTTT. Encoded protein: CASSLVAGGGNQPQHF. Looking up the rest from reference TRBV7-2 and TRBJ1-5 gives the full variable domain: GAGVSQSPSNKVTEKGKDVELRCDPISGHTALYWYRQSLGQGLEFLIYFQGNSAPDKSGLPSDRFSAERTGGSVSTLTIQRTQQEDSAVYLCASSLVAGGGNQPQHFGDGTRLSIL.

The J gene is TRBJ1-2, the V gene TRBV5-5, with D unresolved. The germline V gene has CDR1 SGHKS and CDR2 YYEKEE (reference sequence). The V gene lost 0 bases and the J gene lost 3 bases, with 9 bases spanning the gap. There are 14 residues in the CDR3. The CDR3 region is CASSLVGVDYGYTF. In DNA, the CDR3 is TGTGCCAGCAGCTTGGTTGGGGTGGACTATGGCTACACCTTC.

Concerning this clonotype: Sequence at one end of the junction differs from germline and may be a read error. The genes are TRBV12-3 or TRBV12-4 and TRBJ1-4, with D unresolved. This CDR3 contains 14 residues. CDR3 region: CVSSPMATNEKLFF. CDR3 coding DNA: TGTGTCAGCAGTCCAATGGCAACTAATGAAAAACTGTTTTTT.

The chain joins TRBV19 to TRBJ2-4, with TRBD2 identical over 7 bases. The assigned J gene may be wrong: the sequence end matches TRBJ2-7 better. Germline V lookup: CDR1 LNHDA, CDR2 SQIVND (reference sequence). The CDR3 runs 15 residues. The CDR3 here is CASSIGPSGLYEQYF. DNA for the CDR3: TGTGCCAGTAGTATAGGGCCTAGCGGCCTCTACGAGCAGTACTTC.

The sample holds a few counts of this clonotype. This chain joins TRBV18 and TRBJ2-6; D is unclear. The V gene's germline CDR1 is KGHSH and CDR2 LQKENI. This CDR3 has 16 residues. The ends were cut back, 6 bases at V and 0 bases at J, with 12 bases in the middle. The DNA of the CDR3 is TGTGCCAGCTCTGACTTTTCCGGCTCTGGGGCCAACGTCCTGACTTTC. Its protein product is CASSDFSGSGANVLTF.

As for this clonotype: The junction does not match germline at one end; this may be a read error. This chain connects TRBV7-2 to TRBJ2-6; 7 bases align to TRBD1. This CDR3 spans 15 amino acids. Germline V gene data show CDR1 as SGHTA and CDR2 as FQGNSA. Here the CDR3 DNA reads TGTGCCAGCAGCTTACCGGCCACAGGGGCCAACGTCCCGACTTTC. Amino acid sequence: CASSLPATGANVPTF.

This clonotype was picked up one time. The CDR3 DNA reads TGTGCCAGCAGACCCGGGACAGGGCGCCATGAGCAGTTCTTC. It specifies CASRPGTGRHEQFF. This chain links TRBV19 with TRBJ2-1; 9 bases match TRBD1. V dropped 9 bases and J dropped 8; count of bases not matched to a gene: 11. The germline gives CDR1 LNHDA, CDR2 SQIVND (reference sequence). This CDR3 comprises 14 residues.

The V gene is TRBV9, the J gene TRBJ2-7, with TRBD1 identical over 8 bases. Germline trimming cut 4 bases from V and 3 bases from J; bases unmatched to any gene: 12. This CDR3 comprises 16 residues. Germline CDR1 reads SGDLS; CDR2 reads YYNGEE. The CDR3 sequence: CASSTRGQGAVYEQYF. The DNA for the CDR3 is TGTGCCAGCAGCACTCGTGGACAGGGAGCTGTCTACGAGCAGTACTTC. Together with reference TRBV9 and TRBJ2-7, the CDR3 gives the full variable domain: DSGVTQTPKHLITATGQRVTLRCSPRSGDLSVYWYQQSLDQGLQFLIQYYNGEERAKGNILERFSAQQFPDLHSELNLSSLELGDSALYFCASSTRGQGAVYEQYFGPGTRLTVT.

The V call is TRBV5-1, the J call TRBJ2-3, with 8 bases fitting TRBD2. The V gene end was trimmed by 0 bases and the J gene end by 5 bases; junction bases not matched to a gene: 11. There are 17 residues in the CDR3. Per the germline V gene, CDR1 is SGHRS and CDR2 is YFSETQ. The CDR3, as DNA: TGCGCCAGCAGCTTGGCCACAGCGGGAGCCCCGGAAGATACGCAGTATTTT. Translating gives CASSLATAGAPEDTQYF.

The CDR3 sequence is CASSQIGDYNEQFF. CDR3 sequence (DNA): TGTGCCAGCAGCCAAATCGGTGACTACAATGAGCAGTTCTTC. This chain connects TRBV7-9 to TRBJ2-1; unclear D gene. This CDR3 is 14 amino acids long. With 5 bases removed from V and 3 bases from J, the gap between germline ends came to 11 bases. Germline assignment: CDR1 SEHNR and CDR2 FQNEAQ (reference sequence).

V is TRBV5-1 and J is TRBJ2-7, with 9 bases matching TRBD2. The CDR3 is 15 amino acids. Trimming removed 2 bases from V and 0 bases from J; junction bases left unmatched: 3. The V gene's germline CDR1 is SGHRS and CDR2 YFSETQ. The CDR3 here is CASSLISGSSYEQYF. For the CDR3, the DNA is TGCGCCAGCAGCTTAATTAGCGGGAGCTCCTACGAGCAGTACTTC.

This clonotype was detected only a few times. The chain joins TRBV5-1 to TRBJ2-1, with D possibly TRBD1 on 6 matching bases. This CDR3 has 13 residues. The germline V and J ends were trimmed by 4 bases and 5 bases, with 10 bases remaining between them. Germline V gives CDR1 SGHRS, CDR2 YFSETQ. The CDR3 region has the DNA TGCGCCAGCAGCCTACAGGGAGACAATGAGCAGTTCTTC. Protein: CASSLQGDNEQFF.

The chain is built from TRBV11-2 and TRBJ2-3; possible D gene TRBD2, 6 bases. The CDR3 consists of 16 residues. V lost 3 bases and J 14 bases, leaving 27 bases between the germline ends. Germline V gene data show CDR1 as SGHAT and CDR2 as FQNNGV. The CDR3 nucleotides read TGTGCCAGCAGCTTGGGTTACAGCGGGCTGGGGAGATACGCGTATTTT. Translating it yields CASSLGYSGLGRYAYF.

The chain couples TRBV28 to TRBJ2-4; 9 bases are shared with TRBD1. The J call may be faulty, since TRBJ2-7 better matches the DNA end. This CDR3 comprises 12 residues. Germline V lookup: CDR1 MDHEN, CDR2 SYDVKM. The CDR3 nucleotides read TGTGCCAGTGGACAGGGGTGGTACGAGCAGTACTTC. The encoded protein is CASGQGWYEQYF.

The chain is built from TRBV29-1 and TRBJ2-1; TRBD2 matches at 7 bases. The CDR3 runs to 13 residues. The J segment lost 8 bases and the V segment lost 6 bases, leaving 10 bases of the junction unmatched. Germline V lookup: CDR1 SQVTM, CDR2 ANQGSEA. The CDR3 spells CSVARGREYEQFF. The CDR3 DNA follows: TGCAGCGTGGCTAGAGGGAGGGAGTATGAGCAGTTCTTC.

The gene calls are TRBV18 and TRBJ1-6; D not resolved. This CDR3 comprises 15 residues. V gave up 6 bases and J gave up 5 bases, with 14 bases separating them. Germline lookup yields CDR1 KGHSH and CDR2 LQKENI. CDR3 sequence: CASSHGRSDNSPLHF. Written as DNA, the CDR3 is TGTGCCAGCTCTCACGGGAGGAGTGATAATTCACCCCTCCACTTT. Based on the CDR3 plus reference TRBV18 and TRBJ1-6, the full variable domain is NAGVMQNPRHLVRRRGQEARLRCSPMKGHSHVYWYRQLPEEGLKFMVYLQKENIIDESGMPKERFSAEFPKEGPSILRIQQVVRGDSAAYFCASSHGRSDNSPLHFGNGTRLTVT.

The J gene is TRBJ2-1, the V gene TRBV11-2, with D tentatively TRBD1 (6 bases). The DNA end lines up better with TRBJ2-7; the J call may be wrong. Germline V lookup: CDR1 SGHAT, CDR2 FQNNGV. The CDR3 loop spans 15 amino acids. CDR3 nucleotide sequence: TGTGCCAGCAGCTCATCAGGGGACCCTAGGGGCGAGCAGTACTTC. As protein: CASSSSGDPRGEQYF.

This clonotype showed up just a few times. The gene calls are TRBV5-8 and TRBJ2-5; 9 bases match TRBD1. J gave up 11 bases and V 4 bases, and 18 bases lay outside the gene matches. The germline gives CDR1 SGHTS, CDR2 YDEGEE. The length of the CDR3 is 16 residues. The CDR3 nucleotides are TGTGCCAGCAGCGACGGACAGGGGTCAATCCCAATGAAACAGTACTTC. It codes for CASSDGQGSIPMKQYF.